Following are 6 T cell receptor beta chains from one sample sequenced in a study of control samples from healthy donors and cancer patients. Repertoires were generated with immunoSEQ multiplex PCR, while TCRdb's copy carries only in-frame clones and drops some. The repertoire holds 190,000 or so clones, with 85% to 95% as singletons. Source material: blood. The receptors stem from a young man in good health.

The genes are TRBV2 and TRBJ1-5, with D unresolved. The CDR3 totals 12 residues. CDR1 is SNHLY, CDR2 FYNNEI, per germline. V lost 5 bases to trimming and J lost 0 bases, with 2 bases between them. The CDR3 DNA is TGTGCCAGCAGTTATAGCAATCAGCCCCAGCATTTT. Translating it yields CASSYSNQPQHF.

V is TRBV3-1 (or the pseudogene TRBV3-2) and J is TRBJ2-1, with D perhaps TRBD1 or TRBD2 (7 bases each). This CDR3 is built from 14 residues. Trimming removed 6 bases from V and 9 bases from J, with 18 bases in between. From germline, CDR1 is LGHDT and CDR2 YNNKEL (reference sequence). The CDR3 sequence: CASSQGGASVEQFF. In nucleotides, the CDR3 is TGTGCCAGCAGTCAGGGGGGGGCCTCTGTTGAGCAGTTCTTC.

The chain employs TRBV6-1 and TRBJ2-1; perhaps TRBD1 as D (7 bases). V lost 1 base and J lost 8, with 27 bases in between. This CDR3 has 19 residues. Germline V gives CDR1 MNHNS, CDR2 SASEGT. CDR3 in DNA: TGTGCCAGCAGTGAAGAGCAGAGGACAGGAAGTTATAAGCGGGATGAGCAGTTCTTC. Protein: CASSEEQRTGSYKRDEQFF.

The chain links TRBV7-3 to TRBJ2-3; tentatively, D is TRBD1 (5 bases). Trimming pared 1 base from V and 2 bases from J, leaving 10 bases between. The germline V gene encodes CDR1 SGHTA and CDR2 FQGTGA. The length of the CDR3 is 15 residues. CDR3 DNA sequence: TGTGCCAGCAGCTTAAACGGACAACTCACAGATACGCAGTATTTT. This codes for CASSLNGQLTDTQYF.

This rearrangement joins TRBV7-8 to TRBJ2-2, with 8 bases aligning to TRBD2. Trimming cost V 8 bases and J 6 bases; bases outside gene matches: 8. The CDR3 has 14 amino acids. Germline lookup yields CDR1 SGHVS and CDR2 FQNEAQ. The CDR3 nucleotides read TGTGCCAGCGGGGTGCGGGGGGAGGCCGGGGAGCTGTTTTTT. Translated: CASGVRGEAGELFF.

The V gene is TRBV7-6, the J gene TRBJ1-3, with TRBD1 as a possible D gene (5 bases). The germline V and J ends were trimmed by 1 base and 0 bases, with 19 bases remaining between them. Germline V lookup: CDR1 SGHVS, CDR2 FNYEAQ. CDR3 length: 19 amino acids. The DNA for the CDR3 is TGTGCCAGCAGCTTAGTCCCCCCCGGATGGGGGGTCTCTGGAAACACCATATATTTT. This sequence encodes CASSLVPPGWGVSGNTIYF.